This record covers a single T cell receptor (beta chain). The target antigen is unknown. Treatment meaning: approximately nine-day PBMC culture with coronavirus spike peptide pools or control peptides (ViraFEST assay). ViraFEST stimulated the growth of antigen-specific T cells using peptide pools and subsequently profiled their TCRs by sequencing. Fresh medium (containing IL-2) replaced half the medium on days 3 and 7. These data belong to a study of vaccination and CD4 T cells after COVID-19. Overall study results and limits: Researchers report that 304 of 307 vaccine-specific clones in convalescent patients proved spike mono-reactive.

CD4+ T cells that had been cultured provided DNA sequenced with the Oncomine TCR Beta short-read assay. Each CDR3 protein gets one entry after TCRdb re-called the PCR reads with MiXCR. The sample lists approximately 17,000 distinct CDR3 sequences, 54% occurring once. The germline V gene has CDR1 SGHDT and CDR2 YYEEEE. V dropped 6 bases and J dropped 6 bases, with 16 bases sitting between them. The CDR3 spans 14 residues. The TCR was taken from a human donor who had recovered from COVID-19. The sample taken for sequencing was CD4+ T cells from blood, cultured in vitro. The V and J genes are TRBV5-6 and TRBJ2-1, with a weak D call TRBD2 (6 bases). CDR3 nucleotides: TGTGCCAGCAACCGGGTCGGGCGGGGCAATGAGCAGTTCTTC. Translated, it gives CASNRVGRGNEQFF.